Presented here are 8 T cell receptor beta chains from one specimen sequenced in a study of blood T cell repertoires in COVID-19. TCRdb keeps only in-frame clones here, not all; method: immunoSEQ multiplex PCR. The data contain fewer than 60,000 clones, about 81% of them singletons. Specimen: peripheral blood. The receptor source for this set is a man in his 60s with COVID-19, enrolled during active disease.

The chain combines TRBV20-1 with TRBJ2-5; 7 nucleotides agree with TRBD1. CDR3 size: 15 residues. The germline gives CDR1 DFQATT, CDR2 SNEGSKA (reference sequence). V shed 3 bases, J shed 1 base, and the junction held 8 bases outside the gene matches. The CDR3 is CSASPPTGSQETQYF. DNA for the CDR3: TGCAGTGCTAGTCCCCCGACAGGGAGCCAAGAGACCCAGTACTTC.

The chain couples TRBV7-2 to TRBJ2-3, with a possible D match to TRBD2 (5 bases). V lost 3 bases and J 1 base, leaving 8 bases between the germline ends. The CDR3 consists of 14 residues. Germline CDR1 reads SGHTA; CDR2 reads FQGNSA. In DNA, the CDR3 is TGTGCCAGCAGCTTGGACTCACGCACAGATACGCAGTATTTT. Translating it yields CASSLDSRTDTQYF.

V usage is TRBV7-9 and J usage is TRBJ1-3, with a possible D match to TRBD1 (5 bases). Germline V gives CDR1 SEHNR, CDR2 FQNEAQ (reference sequence). V lost 0 bases and J lost 2, with 8 bases in between. The CDR3 spans 15 residues. The CDR3 sequence: CASSLAGGTGNTIYF. The DNA for the CDR3 is TGTGCCAGCAGCTTAGCGGGGGGGACTGGAAACACCATATATTTT. Variable domain in full (rest from reference TRBV7-9 and TRBJ1-3): DTGVSQNPRHKITKRGQNVTFRCDPISEHNRLYWYRQTLGQGPEFLTYFQNEAQLEKSRLLSDRFSAERPKGSFSTLEIQRTEQGDSAMYLCASSLAGGTGNTIYFGEGSWLTVV.

This clone has only a few counts. The genes are TRBV11-3 and TRBJ2-7, with 7 bases lining up with TRBD1. This CDR3 region has 16 residues. Germline V gene data show CDR1 as SGHNT and CDR2 as YENEEA. J gave up 5 bases and V 4 bases, and 14 bases lay outside the gene matches. This CDR3 reads CASSSPAAQGLNEQYF. CDR3 DNA: TGTGCCAGCAGCTCTCCCGCTGCACAGGGGTTAAACGAGCAGTACTTC.

This sequence joins TRBV5-4 and TRBJ1-6, with a weak D call TRBD1 (6 bases). Looked up from germline, CDR1 is SGHNT and CDR2 is YYREEE (reference sequence). The CDR3 length is 13 residues. The ends were cut back, 2 bases at V and 9 bases at J, with 9 bases in the middle. DNA of the CDR3: TGTGCCAGCAGCTTAGACAGGAGTTCACCCCTCCACTTT. Encoded protein: CASSLDRSSPLHF.

The chain is built from TRBV9 and TRBJ1-5; 7 bases are shared with TRBD1. The CDR3 sequence is 14 residues long. The V and J ends lost 4 bases and 7 bases, in that order; junction bases with no gene match: 8. Germline assignment: CDR1 SGDLS and CDR2 YYNGEE. The DNA of the CDR3 is TGTGCCAGCAGCCCCGACAGGGTAGGCCAGCCCCAGCATTTT. The encoded protein is CASSPDRVGQPQHF.

V and J are TRBV21-1 and TRBJ2-1; TRBD1 was called by the table and not checked on the DNA. TRBV21-1 is marked as a pseudogene. The CDR3 extends over 16 amino acids. The CDR3 is CASSPPFFWWLNEQFF. For the CDR3, the DNA is TGTGCCAGCAGCCCACCATTTTTTTGGTGGCTCAATGAGCAGTTCTTC.

This clone appeared a single time. The gene calls are TRBV3-1 (or the pseudogene TRBV3-2) and TRBJ2-7; 8 bases line up with TRBD2. V gave up 3 bases and J gave up 0 bases; unmatched junction bases: 10. The germline V gene encodes CDR1 LGHDT and CDR2 YNNKEL (reference sequence). This CDR3 has 17 residues. The CDR3 DNA reads as TGTGCCAGCAGCCAGGAGATTCGTGGGACTAGCTCCTACGAGCAGTACTTC. Protein product: CASSQEIRGTSSYEQYF.